This record concerns one T cell receptor (beta chain) sequence. Its antigen is unknown. In the same sample, other DNA sequences code for this CDR3. An overlapping HIV-1 Gag peptide pool stimulated these cells at 0.85 to 1 ug/peptide/mL. Memory cells lacking CD40L and CD69 with high CD45RO were sorted. Undetectable plasma HIV-1 RNA below 50 copies/mL lasted at least 4 years. V was pared by 1 base and J by 5 bases, with 13 bases between. The V gene's germline CDR1 is SGDLS and CDR2 YYNGEE. This CDR3 is 15 amino acids long. These data belong to a study of persistence of HIV-infected CD4 T cells. Looking at the study overall: CD4+ T cells responding to CMV or HIV-1 Gag were isolated. A median of 8 years of suppressive ART preceded sampling. Whole-study results and caveats: Compared with CD3/CD28-stimulated cells, CMV- and Gag-responding cells showed lower TCRbeta richness.

The immunoSEQ assay was version 4, run in survey mode. Generated by immunoSEQ multiplex PCR, the TCRdb table keeps only in-frame clones and is missing some. The sample carries roughly 32,000 clones, around four fifths recorded once. This sample comprised CD4+ T cells sorted from PBMCs after roughly 17-hour stimulation, obtained from a patient who received antiretroviral therapy. The sequence came from an adult woman with HIV who was CMV-seropositive. The gene calls are TRBV9 and TRBJ1-5; D possibly corresponds to TRBD1 (6 bases). This chain's CDR3 is CASSVTGQRDQPQHF. The CDR3 DNA follows: TGTGCCAGCAGCGTAACAGGACAGAGGGATCAGCCCCAGCATTTT.